The table lists the clone carrying this TCR beta chain with many counts. What it binds is not known. Between the trimmed V and J ends, which lost 1 base and 1 base, there was a span of 13 bases. The CDR3 runs 16 residues. The germline V gene has CDR1 LGHDT and CDR2 YNNKEL (reference sequence). Sequencing runs each generated in excess of 160 million TCR-beta sequences derived from 15-18 subjects. TCRdb re-derived calls from the 5' RACE reads in MiXCR, one entry per CDR3 protein. The sample lists tens of thousands of distinct CDR3 sequences; approximately 3.5% were seen once. This record comes from a study of neurological immune-mediated disorders. In the study overall: Of about 34 multiple sclerosis patients, some 30 were relapsing-remitting and 3 secondary progressive. Points from the study as a whole: CDR3 amino acid sequences found in expanded clones were never shared across subjects, suggesting private repertoires in all groups. Phylogenetic grouping assigned the repertoires of 18 of 34 multiple sclerosis patients to one related-CDR3 cluster, which constitutes a possible signature.

This TCR was sampled from a woman aged 45-60 years with multiple sclerosis. Sequencing input: PBMCs. The chain recombines TRBV3-1 with TRBJ1-1, with D unclear. CDR3: CASSQASSGGNTEAFF. CDR3 DNA sequence: TGTGCCAGCAGCCAAGCATCTTCGGGAGGGAACACTGAAGCTTTCTTT. The variable domain in full, with the rest retrieved from reference TRBV3-1 and TRBJ1-1, is DTAVSQTPKYLVTQMGNDKSIKCEQNLGHDTMYWYKQDSKKFLKIMFSYNNKELIINETVPNRFSPKSPDKAHLNLHINSLELGDSAVYFCASSQASSGGNTEAFFGQGTRLTVV.